Described below is a single T cell receptor beta chain sequence and its context. Seattle patient enrollment occurred during active infection, with longitudinal follow-up thereafter. This sample is drawn from a study of blood T cell repertoires in COVID-19. Across the study: Italy, Spain and the United States were the sources of the convalescent and acute COVID-19 samples. T cells, B-cell-depleted T cells, or PBMCs supplied cDNA or gDNA.

V was shortened by 1 base and J by 8 bases, with 14 bases between the two germline ends. There are 14 residues in the CDR3. Germline V gives CDR1 SGHAT, CDR2 FQNNGV. In the source study's methods: Amplified reference gene primers provided the basis for estimating nucleated cell counts. Assay: immunoSEQ multiplex PCR; the TCRdb copy retains only in-frame clones and omits some. V, J and clone size are those of that table, while D and trimming were read from the DNA. The table has about 170,000 clones, roughly 81% seen once. Input material: peripheral blood. This TCR came from a woman of 80 years or more with COVID-19, enrolled during active disease. The chain has TRBV11-2 and TRBJ1-2; D is uncertain. The CDR3 bases are TGTGCCAGCAGCTTAGGTGCCGGGGTAGGAGGCTACACCTTC. This encodes CASSLGAGVGGYTF.